The 24 T cell receptor beta chains listed next were all sequenced from one sample in a study of OX40 agonist ivuxolimab in advanced cancers. Clones were read by immunoSEQ multiplex PCR, and TCRdb kept only the in-frame ones, dropping some. Of approximately 69,000 clones in the sample, over 60% were seen once. The sequenced sample was CD4+ or CD8+ T cells sorted from blood, obtained in a trial of the OX40 agonist ivuxolimab. The source is an adult with an advanced solid tumor such as melanoma, head and neck, liver or kidney cancer.

V gene TRBV11-1 combines with J gene TRBJ2-7; 8 nucleotides line up with TRBD2. This CDR3 is 15 amino acids long. V lost 3 bases and J lost 6; bases outside the gene matches: 10. Germline V gene data show CDR1 as SGHAT and CDR2 as FQDESV (reference sequence). The CDR3 is CASSFGTAGGGEQYF. The DNA for the CDR3 is TGTGCCAGCAGCTTTGGAACGGCGGGGGGAGGCGAGCAGTACTTC.

This chain connects TRBV7-3 to TRBJ2-1; the match to TRBD1 covers 11 bases. This CDR3 contains 14 residues. J was trimmed by 7 bases and V by 4 bases; bases with no gene match: 3. Germline V lookup: CDR1 SGHTA, CDR2 FQGTGA. The DNA for the CDR3 is TGTGCCAGCAGCTCCGGGACAGGGGGGAATGAGCAGTTCTTC. Residues: CASSSGTGGNEQFF.

The chain is built from TRBV29-1 and TRBJ2-5; D call uncertain. Germline V gene lookup returns CDR1 SQVTM and CDR2 ANQGSEA. The CDR3 totals 13 residues. V lost 4 bases to trimming and J lost 5 bases, with 14 bases between them. In nucleotides, the CDR3 is TGCAGCGTTGTCGGCGGAGTGAGCGAGACCCAGTACTTC. This encodes CSVVGGVSETQYF.

The genes are TRBV5-1 and TRBJ2-3; tentative D call: TRBD1 (5 bases). Trimming removed 2 bases from V and 4 bases from J, with 11 bases in between. This CDR3 is 14 amino acids long. Germline CDR1 and CDR2: SGHRS and YFSETQ. The CDR3 loop is CASSLGRVADTQYF. DNA for the CDR3: TGCGCCAGCAGCTTAGGCAGGGTCGCAGATACGCAGTATTTT.

This clone was seen a single time. The rearrangement links TRBV29-1 to TRBJ2-7; TRBD1 is a possible D gene (6 bases). The V end was cut by 6 bases, the J end by 2 bases, with 14 bases between. This CDR3 is built from 13 residues. Looked up from germline, CDR1 is SQVTM and CDR2 is ANQGSEA. The CDR3 is CSVIFRGTYEQYF. In DNA, the CDR3 is TGCAGCGTCATTTTCAGGGGTACCTACGAGCAGTACTTC.

The rearrangement links TRBV28 to TRBJ1-5, with D possibly matching TRBD1 (5 bases). From germline, CDR1 is MDHEN and CDR2 SYDVKM. The CDR3 is 14 residues long. Trimming removed 3 bases at V and 3 bases at J, with 9 bases between. CDR3 sequence: CASSFRGNNQPQHF. In DNA, the CDR3 is TGTGCCAGCAGTTTTCGGGGGAACAATCAGCCCCAGCATTTT. The variable domain in full, completed from reference TRBV28 and TRBJ1-5, reads DVKVTQSSRYLVKRTGEKVFLECVQDMDHENMFWYRQDPGLGLRLIYFSYDVKMKEKGDIPEGYSVSREKKERFSLILESASTNQTSMYLCASSFRGNNQPQHFGDGTRLSIL.

This sequence joins TRBV5-1 and TRBJ2-5, with D hard to call. V lost 0 bases, J lost 3 bases, and 9 bases lay in between. The CDR3 is 14 residues long. The germline V gene encodes CDR1 SGHRS and CDR2 YFSETQ. CDR3 loop: CASSLGMGKETQYF. CDR3 nucleotides: TGCGCCAGCAGCTTGGGTATGGGGAAAGAGACCCAGTACTTC.

This clone was recorded once. The V and J genes are TRBV2 and TRBJ2-1; 7 nucleotides line up with TRBD1. Trimming removed 3 bases from V and 10 bases from J; junction bases left unmatched: 9. The CDR3 contains 14 residues. Germline CDR1 is SNHLY and CDR2 is FYNNEI. The CDR3 bases are TGTGCCAGCAGTGAGAACAGGGGTGGGGGCGAGCAGTTCTTC. Protein sequence: CASSENRGGGEQFF.

V is TRBV6-1 and J is TRBJ1-6, with unresolved D. The CDR3 has 14 residues. The germline V gene has CDR1 MNHNS and CDR2 SASEGT. Deletions cut 8 bases from V and 4 bases from J, with 12 bases between. CDR3 protein: CASSSTLYNSPLHF. The CDR3 DNA sequence: TGTGCCAGCTCCTCGACCCTTTATAATTCACCCCTCCACTTT.

The chain uses TRBV11-2 and TRBJ2-2, with TRBD1 matching over 7 bases. V was pared by 7 bases and J by 2 bases, with 7 bases of the junction left unmatched. The CDR3 has 15 residues. The V gene's germline CDR1 is SGHAT and CDR2 FQNNGV. CDR3 region: CASKQGWVNTGELFF. The CDR3 coding sequence is TGTGCCAGCAAACAGGGGTGGGTCAACACCGGGGAGCTGTTTTTT.

The chain carries TRBV7-9 and TRBJ2-5, with 8 bases identical to TRBD2. CDR1 is SEHNR and CDR2 is FQNEAQ in the germline V gene (reference sequence). This CDR3 spans 16 amino acids. V gave up 1 base and J gave up 5 bases; unmatched junction bases: 9. The CDR3 DNA sequence: TGTGCCAGCAGCTTAGATCGGGGGGGTCGTTCCGAGACCCAGTACTTC. Amino acids: CASSLDRGGRSETQYF.

The chain joins TRBV27 to TRBJ1-2; possibly TRBD1 for D (5 bases). The CDR3 loop spans 14 amino acids. Trimming took 3 bases from V and 4 from J, leaving 12 bases between them. Germline V gene data show CDR1 as MNHEY and CDR2 as SMNVEV (reference sequence). The CDR3 loop reads CASSLRGGAYGYTF. The CDR3 DNA is TGTGCCAGCAGTTTGAGGGGAGGTGCCTATGGCTACACCTTC.

The chain recombines TRBV2 with TRBJ2-7; D uncertain. The CDR3 extends over 12 amino acids. Trimming pared 2 bases from V and 1 base from J, leaving 3 bases between. Germline V gives CDR1 SNHLY, CDR2 FYNNEI. This CDR3 reads CASSEWSYEQYF. The CDR3 DNA reads TGTGCCAGCAGTGAATGGTCCTACGAGCAGTACTTC.

The rearrangement uses TRBV30 and TRBJ1-6, with 10 nucleotides matching TRBD1. Unmatched junction bases numbered 17, after V lost 5 bases and J lost 10 bases. Germline CDR1 and CDR2: GTSNPN and SVGIG (reference sequence). This CDR3 region has 17 residues. CDR3 amino acids: CAWSLIGRDRGGSPLHF. CDR3 nucleotides: TGTGCCTGGTCCCTCATCGGGCGGGACAGGGGAGGGTCACCCCTCCACTTT. The full variable domain, its missing parts supplied by reference TRBV30 and TRBJ1-6, is SQTIHQWPATLVQPVGSPLSLECTVEGTSNPNLYWYRQAAGRGLQLLFYSVGIGQISSEVPQNLSASRPQDRQFILSSKKLLLSDSGFYLCAWSLIGRDRGGSPLHFGNGTRLTVT.

J is TRBJ2-1 and V is TRBV25-1; 10 nucleotides agree with TRBD1. V was clipped by 7 bases and J by 9 bases; unmatched bases: 9. CDR1 and CDR2 from the germline V gene are MGHDK and SYGVNS. The CDR3 sequence is 14 residues long. The CDR3: CASTWDRGQGEQFF. CDR3 in DNA: TGTGCCAGCACCTGGGACAGGGGCCAGGGTGAGCAGTTCTTC.

V gene TRBV4-2 combines with J gene TRBJ2-7; 9 bases are a match to TRBD1. Per germline, CDR1 LGHNA and CDR2 YNFKEQ. The CDR3 loop spans 15 amino acids. The junction had 9 bases not matched to a gene; V was cut back by 3 bases and J by 6 bases. The CDR3 nucleotides read TGTGCCAGCAGCCAGGGGGACAGGGACGGGACCGAGCAGTACTTC. Protein sequence: CASSQGDRDGTEQYF.

This clone was seen once. The V and J genes are TRBV28 and TRBJ2-3; D may be TRBD1 (5 bases). Trimming pared 8 bases from V and 4 bases from J, leaving 10 bases between. Germline values: CDR1 MDHEN, CDR2 SYDVKM. This CDR3 region has 12 residues. CDR3 amino acids: CASSTAPDTQYF. Here the CDR3 DNA reads TGTGCCAGCTCGACAGCCCCAGATACGCAGTATTTT.

The J gene is TRBJ2-1, the V gene TRBV5-1; 9 positions agree with TRBD2. This CDR3 is 15 amino acids long. Unmatched junction bases numbered 12, after V lost 4 bases and J lost 10 bases. Germline V CDR1 and CDR2: SGHRS, YFSETQ. The CDR3 spells CASSPLTSGPIEQFF. CDR3 in DNA: TGCGCCAGCAGCCCCTTAACTAGCGGGCCAATCGAGCAGTTCTTC.

The chain joins TRBV27 to TRBJ2-5; TRBD2 matches 11 bases. The CDR3 has 16 residues. With 6 bases clipped from V and 4 bases from J, the junction kept 10 bases outside the gene matches. Germline CDR1 and CDR2: MNHEY and SMNVEV (reference sequence). The DNA of the CDR3 is TGTGCCAGCAGCCGTGATAGCGGGAGGGCCAGAGAGACCCAGTACTTC. Translation: CASSRDSGRARETQYF.

This sequence joins TRBV11-2 and TRBJ2-5; perhaps D is TRBD1 or TRBD2 (5 bases each). Germline-derived CDR1 and CDR2 are SGHAT and FQNNGV. Trimming stripped 1 base from V and 5 bases from J, with 11 bases between. The length of the CDR3 is 14 residues. DNA for the CDR3: TGTGCCAGCAGCTTAGTGCAGGGAGTGGAGACCCAGTACTTC. It codes for CASSLVQGVETQYF.

The genes are TRBV6-1 and TRBJ1-6, with 8 positions matching TRBD1. The CDR3 sequence is 14 residues long. Germline lookup yields CDR1 MNHNS and CDR2 SASEGT. V was pared by 7 bases and J by 8 bases, with 7 bases of the junction left unmatched. The CDR3: CASNPGQVHSPLHF. Here the CDR3 DNA reads TGTGCCAGCAACCCGGGACAGGTTCATTCACCCCTCCACTTT.

The chain couples TRBV19 to TRBJ1-5, with TRBD1 matching over 8 bases. Germline V gives CDR1 LNHDA, CDR2 SQIVND (reference sequence). The J segment lost 7 bases and the V segment lost 5 bases, leaving 7 bases of the junction unmatched. The CDR3 is 14 amino acids. The CDR3 reads CASSPPGGGQPQHF. The CDR3 DNA reads TGTGCCAGTAGTCCCCCAGGGGGCGGACAGCCCCAGCATTTT. The complete variable domain, with remaining parts taken from reference TRBV19 and TRBJ1-5, reads DGGITQSPKYLFRKEGQNVTLSCEQNLNHDAMYWYRQDPGQGLRLIYYSQIVNDFQKGDIAEGYSVSREKKESFPLTVTSAQKNPTAFYLCASSPPGGGQPQHFGDGTRLSIL.

The rearrangement links TRBV5-1 to TRBJ2-7, with 12 bases lining up with TRBD2. This CDR3 has 16 amino acids. The V gene end was trimmed by 4 bases and the J gene end by 6 bases; junction bases not matched to a gene: 11. CDR1 SGHRS and CDR2 YFSETQ come from the germline V gene. CDR3 in DNA: TGCGCCAGCAGCCCACATCCGCTAGCGGGGGGGCCCGAGCAGTACTTC. This encodes CASSPHPLAGGPEQYF.

J is TRBJ2-7 and V is TRBV6-1; 7 bases map to TRBD1. Germline V gives CDR1 MNHNS, CDR2 SASEGT. CDR3 length equals 15 residues. V gave up 0 bases and J gave up 2 bases; unmatched junction bases: 4. For the CDR3, the DNA is TGTGCCAGCAGTGAAGCCCTCACAGGGGCCTACGAGCAGTACTTC. Its translation is CASSEALTGAYEQYF.